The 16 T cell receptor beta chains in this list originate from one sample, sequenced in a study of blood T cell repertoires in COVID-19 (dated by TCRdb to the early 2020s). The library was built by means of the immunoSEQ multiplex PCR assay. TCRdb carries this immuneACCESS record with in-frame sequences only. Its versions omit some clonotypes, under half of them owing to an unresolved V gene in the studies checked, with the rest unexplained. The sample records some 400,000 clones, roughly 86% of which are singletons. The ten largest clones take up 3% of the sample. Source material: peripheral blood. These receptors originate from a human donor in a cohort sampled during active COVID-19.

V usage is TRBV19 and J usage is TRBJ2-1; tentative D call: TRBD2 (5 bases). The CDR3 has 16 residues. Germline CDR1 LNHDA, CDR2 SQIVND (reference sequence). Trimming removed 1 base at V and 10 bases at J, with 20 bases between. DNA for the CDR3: TGTGCCAGTAGTATAGCGAGTGGAGCGGCCGGCGTAGAGCAGTTCTTC. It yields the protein CASSIASGAAGVEQFF. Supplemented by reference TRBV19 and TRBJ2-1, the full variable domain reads DGGITQSPKYLFRKEGQNVTLSCEQNLNHDAMYWYRQDPGQGLRLIYYSQIVNDFQKGDIAEGYSVSREKKESFPLTVTSAQKNPTAFYLCASSIASGAAGVEQFFGPGTRLTVL.

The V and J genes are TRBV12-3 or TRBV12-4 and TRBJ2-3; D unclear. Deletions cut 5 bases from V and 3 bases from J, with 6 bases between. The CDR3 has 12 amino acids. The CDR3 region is CASSPHTDTQYF. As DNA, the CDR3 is TGTGCCAGCAGTCCCCATACAGATACGCAGTATTTT.

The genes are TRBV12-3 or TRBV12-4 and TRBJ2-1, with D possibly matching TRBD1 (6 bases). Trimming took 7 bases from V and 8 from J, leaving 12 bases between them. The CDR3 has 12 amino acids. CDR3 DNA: TGTGCCAGCACCCACAGGGTGGATGAGCAGTTCTTC. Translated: CASTHRVDEQFF.

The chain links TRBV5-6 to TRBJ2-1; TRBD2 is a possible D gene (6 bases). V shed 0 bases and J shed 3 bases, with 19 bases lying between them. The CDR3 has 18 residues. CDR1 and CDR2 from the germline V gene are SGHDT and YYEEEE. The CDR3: CASSLVVWGREDYNEQFF. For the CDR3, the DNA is TGTGCCAGCAGCTTGGTGGTCTGGGGCAGGGAGGACTACAATGAGCAGTTCTTC.

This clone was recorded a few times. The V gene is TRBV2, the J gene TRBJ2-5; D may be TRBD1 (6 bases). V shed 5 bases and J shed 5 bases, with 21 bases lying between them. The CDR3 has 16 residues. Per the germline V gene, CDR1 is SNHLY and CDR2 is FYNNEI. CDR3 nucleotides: TGTGCCAGCAGTTCCTTGAGGACGAGGGGGAAGGAGACCCAGTACTTC. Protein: CASSSLRTRGKETQYF. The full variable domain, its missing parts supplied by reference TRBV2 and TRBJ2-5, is EPEVTQTPSHQVTQMGQEVILRCVPISNHLYFYWYRQILGQKVEFLVSFYNNEISEKSEIFDDQFSVERPDGSNFTLKIRSTKLEDSAMYFCASSSLRTRGKETQYFGPGTRLLVL.

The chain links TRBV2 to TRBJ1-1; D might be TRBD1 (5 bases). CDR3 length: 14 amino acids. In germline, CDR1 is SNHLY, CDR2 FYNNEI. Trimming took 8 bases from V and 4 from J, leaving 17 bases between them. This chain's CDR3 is CASETVPSSTEAFF. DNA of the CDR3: TGTGCCAGCGAGACAGTTCCCAGCAGCACTGAAGCTTTCTTT.

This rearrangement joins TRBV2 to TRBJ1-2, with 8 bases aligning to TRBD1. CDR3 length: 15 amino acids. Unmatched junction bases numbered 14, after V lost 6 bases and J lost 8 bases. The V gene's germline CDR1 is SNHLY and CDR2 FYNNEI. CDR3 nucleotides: TGTGCCAGCAGAGGCCTCCAGGGGGCAACGGGAGGCTACACCTTC. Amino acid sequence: CASRGLQGATGGYTF.

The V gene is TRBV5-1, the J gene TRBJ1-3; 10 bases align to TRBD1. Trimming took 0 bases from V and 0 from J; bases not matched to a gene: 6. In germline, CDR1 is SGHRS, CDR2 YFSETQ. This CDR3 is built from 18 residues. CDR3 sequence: CASSLGTGGSDSGNTIYF. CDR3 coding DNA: TGCGCCAGCAGCTTGGGGACAGGGGGATCGGACTCTGGAAACACCATATATTTT. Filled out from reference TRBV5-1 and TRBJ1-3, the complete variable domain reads KAGVTQTPRYLIKTRGQQVTLSCSPISGHRSVSWYQQTPGQGLQFLFEYFSETQRNKGNFPGRFSGRQFSNSRSEMNVSTLELGDSALYLCASSLGTGGSDSGNTIYFGEGSWLTVV.

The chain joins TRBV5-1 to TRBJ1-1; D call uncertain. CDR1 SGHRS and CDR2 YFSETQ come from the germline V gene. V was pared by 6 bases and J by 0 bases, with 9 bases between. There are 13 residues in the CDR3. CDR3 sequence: CASNNDMNTEAFF. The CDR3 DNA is TGCGCCAGCAATAACGACATGAACACTGAAGCTTTCTTT.

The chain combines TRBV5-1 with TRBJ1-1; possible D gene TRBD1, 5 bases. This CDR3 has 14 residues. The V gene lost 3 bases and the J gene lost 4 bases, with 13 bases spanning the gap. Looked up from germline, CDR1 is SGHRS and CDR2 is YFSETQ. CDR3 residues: CASSSAGRTTEAFF. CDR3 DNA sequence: TGCGCCAGCAGCTCGGCGGGGCGGACCACTGAAGCTTTCTTT.

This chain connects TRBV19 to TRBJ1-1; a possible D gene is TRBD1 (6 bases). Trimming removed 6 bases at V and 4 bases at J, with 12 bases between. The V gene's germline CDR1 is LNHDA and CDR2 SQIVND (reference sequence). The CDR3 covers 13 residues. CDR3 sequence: CASSTGRGTEAFF. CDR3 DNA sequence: TGTGCCAGTAGCACAGGGAGGGGCACTGAAGCTTTCTTT.

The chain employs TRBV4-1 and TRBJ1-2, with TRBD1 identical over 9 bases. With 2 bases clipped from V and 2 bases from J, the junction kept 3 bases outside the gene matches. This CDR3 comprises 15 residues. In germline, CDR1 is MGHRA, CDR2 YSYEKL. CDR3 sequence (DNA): TGCGCCAGCAGCCAAATCGGACAGGGGAACTATGGCTACACCTTC. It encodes CASSQIGQGNYGYTF.

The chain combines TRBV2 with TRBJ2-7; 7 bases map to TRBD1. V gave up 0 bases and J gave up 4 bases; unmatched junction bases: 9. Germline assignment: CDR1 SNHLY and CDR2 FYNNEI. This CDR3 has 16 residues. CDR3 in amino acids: CASSEAPTGARYEQYF. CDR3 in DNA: TGTGCCAGCAGTGAAGCGCCAACAGGGGCAAGGTACGAGCAGTACTTC. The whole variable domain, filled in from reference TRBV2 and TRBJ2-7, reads EPEVTQTPSHQVTQMGQEVILRCVPISNHLYFYWYRQILGQKVEFLVSFYNNEISEKSEIFDDQFSVERPDGSNFTLKIRSTKLEDSAMYFCASSEAPTGARYEQYFGPGTRLTVT.

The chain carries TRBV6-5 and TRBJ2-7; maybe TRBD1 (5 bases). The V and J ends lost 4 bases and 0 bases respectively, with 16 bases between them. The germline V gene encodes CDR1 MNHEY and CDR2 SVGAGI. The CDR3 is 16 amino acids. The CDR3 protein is CASSSPGQGNSYEQYF. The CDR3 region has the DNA TGTGCCAGCAGTTCCCCGGGCCAGGGCAACTCCTACGAGCAGTACTTC.

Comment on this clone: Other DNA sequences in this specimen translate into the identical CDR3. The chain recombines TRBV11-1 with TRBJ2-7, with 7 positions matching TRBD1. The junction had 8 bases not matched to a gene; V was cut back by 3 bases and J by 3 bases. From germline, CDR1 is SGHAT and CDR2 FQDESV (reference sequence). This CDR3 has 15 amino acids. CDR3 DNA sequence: TGTGCCAGCAGCTTCAACCGGGACAGAGACTACGAGCAGTACTTC. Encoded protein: CASSFNRDRDYEQYF.

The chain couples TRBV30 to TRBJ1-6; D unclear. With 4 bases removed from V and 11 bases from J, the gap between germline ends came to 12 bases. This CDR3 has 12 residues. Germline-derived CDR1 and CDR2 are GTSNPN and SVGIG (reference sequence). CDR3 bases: TGTGCCTGGACTCGGTCTCATCCACCCCTCCACTTT. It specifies CAWTRSHPPLHF. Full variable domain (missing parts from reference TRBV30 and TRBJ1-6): SQTIHQWPATLVQPVGSPLSLECTVEGTSNPNLYWYRQAAGRGLQLLFYSVGIGQISSEVPQNLSASRPQDRQFILSSKKLLLSDSGFYLCAWTRSHPPLHFGNGTRLTVT.